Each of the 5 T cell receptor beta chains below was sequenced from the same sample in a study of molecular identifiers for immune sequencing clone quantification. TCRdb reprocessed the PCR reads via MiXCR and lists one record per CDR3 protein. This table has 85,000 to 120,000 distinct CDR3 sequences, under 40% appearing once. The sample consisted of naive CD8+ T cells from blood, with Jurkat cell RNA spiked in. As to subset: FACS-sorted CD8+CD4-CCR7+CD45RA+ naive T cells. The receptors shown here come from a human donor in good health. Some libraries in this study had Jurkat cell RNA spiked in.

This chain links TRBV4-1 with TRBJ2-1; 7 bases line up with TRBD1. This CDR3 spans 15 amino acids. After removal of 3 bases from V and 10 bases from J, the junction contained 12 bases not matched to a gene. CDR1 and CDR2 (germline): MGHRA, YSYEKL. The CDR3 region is CASSQRDSRPHEQFF. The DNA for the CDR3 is TGCGCCAGCAGCCAGAGGGACAGTCGGCCCCACGAGCAGTTCTTC.

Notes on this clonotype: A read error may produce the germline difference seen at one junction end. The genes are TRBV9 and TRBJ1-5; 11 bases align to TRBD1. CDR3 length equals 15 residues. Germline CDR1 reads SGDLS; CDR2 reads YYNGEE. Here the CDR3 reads CTSSAGQGAYQPQHF. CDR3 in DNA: TGTACCAGCAGCGCTGGACAGGGGGCATATCAGCCCCAGCATTTT.

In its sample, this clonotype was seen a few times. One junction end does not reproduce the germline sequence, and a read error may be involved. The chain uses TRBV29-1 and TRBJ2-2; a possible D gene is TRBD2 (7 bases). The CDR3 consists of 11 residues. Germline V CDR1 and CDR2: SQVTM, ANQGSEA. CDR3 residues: CSVETGGGLFF. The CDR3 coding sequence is TGCAGCGTCGAGACAGGCGGGGGGCTGTTTTTT.

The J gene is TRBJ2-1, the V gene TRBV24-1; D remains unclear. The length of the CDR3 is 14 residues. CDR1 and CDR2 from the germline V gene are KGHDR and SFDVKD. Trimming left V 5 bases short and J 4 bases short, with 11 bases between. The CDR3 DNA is TGTGCCACCAGTGTGGGGAACGGGTACAATGAGCAGTTCTTC. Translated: CATSVGNGYNEQFF.

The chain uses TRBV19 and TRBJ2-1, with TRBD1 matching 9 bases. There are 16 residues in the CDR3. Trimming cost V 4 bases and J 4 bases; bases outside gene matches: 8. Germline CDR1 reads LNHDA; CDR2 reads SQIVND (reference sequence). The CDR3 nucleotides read TGTGCCAGTAGTAGGGCCCGGGACAGGGCGTACAATGAGCAGTTCTTC. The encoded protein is CASSRARDRAYNEQFF.